Shown below are 16 T cell receptor beta chains from a single sample sequenced in a study of CD8 T cells in ankylosing spondylitis. One entry per CDR3 protein, called by TCRdb with MiXCR from the 5' RACE reads. The sample shows about 160,000 distinct CDR3 sequences, around 42% of them seen only once. Sequencing input: synovial fluid, either unsorted or a sorted T cell fraction (not recorded which). The receptors here all came from a male donor with ankylosing spondylitis.

The rearrangement links TRBV5-1 to TRBJ1-5; D unclear. This CDR3 comprises 15 residues. Germline lookup yields CDR1 SGHRS and CDR2 YFSETQ. Between the trimmed V and J ends, which lost 3 bases and 5 bases, there was a span of 15 bases. CDR3: CASSSGPAGDQPQHF. DNA for the CDR3: TGCGCCAGCAGCTCAGGACCCGCCGGGGATCAGCCCCAGCATTTT.

Relative to its sample, this clonotype is medium-sized. The chain is built from TRBV29-1 and TRBJ1-1; no clear D. This CDR3 is 13 amino acids long. Per the germline V gene, CDR1 is SQVTM and CDR2 is ANQGSEA. The V end lost 5 bases, the J end lost 4 bases, and 14 bases lay between the germline ends. CDR3 nucleotides: TGCAGCGTTACCCTGATGCAGAGCACTGAAGCTTTCTTT. Encoded protein: CSVTLMQSTEAFF.

V usage is TRBV28 and J usage is TRBJ1-5; weak D call: TRBD1 (5 bases). V shed 0 bases and J shed 7 bases, with 31 bases lying between them. Germline-derived CDR1 and CDR2 are MDHEN and SYDVKM. The CDR3 extends over 21 amino acids. CDR3: CASSLWRYGDPSVGGFQPQHF. DNA for the CDR3: TGTGCCAGCAGTTTATGGAGGTACGGGGACCCGAGTGTGGGGGGTTTCCAGCCCCAGCATTTT. The entire variable domain, with the rest obtained from reference TRBV28 and TRBJ1-5, is as follows: DVKVTQSSRYLVKRTGEKVFLECVQDMDHENMFWYRQDPGLGLRLIYFSYDVKMKEKGDIPEGYSVSREKKERFSLILESASTNQTSMYLCASSLWRYGDPSVGGFQPQHFGDGTRLSIL.

This chain joins TRBV4-2 and TRBJ2-2; D uncertain. There are 16 residues in the CDR3. The germline V gene has CDR1 LGHNA and CDR2 YNFKEQ. With 0 bases removed from V and 4 bases from J, the gap between germline ends came to 12 bases. CDR3 loop: CASSQESNLFTGELFF. The CDR3 nucleotides are TGTGCCAGCAGCCAAGAATCCAACTTATTCACCGGGGAGCTGTTTTTT.

This clonotype has more than one count but fewer than ten. J is TRBJ2-2 and V is TRBV11-2; 13 bases fit TRBD2. V shed 2 bases, J shed 7 bases, and the junction held 16 bases outside the gene matches. This CDR3 region has 20 residues. CDR1 SGHAT and CDR2 FQNNGV come from the germline V gene. The CDR3 DNA sequence: TGTGCCAGCAGCTTACCCCTCGACACTAGCGGGAGGGCCGTGGACGGGGAGCTGTTTTTT. It translates to CASSLPLDTSGRAVDGELFF. Supplemented by reference TRBV11-2 and TRBJ2-2, the full variable domain reads EAGVAQSPRYKIIEKRQSVAFWCNPISGHATLYWYQQILGQGPKLLIQFQNNGVVDDSQLPKDRFSAERLKGVDSTLKIQPAKLEDSAVYLCASSLPLDTSGRAVDGELFFGEGSRLTVL.

The genes are TRBV4-2 and TRBJ2-7; TRBD2 aligns across 10 bases. The CDR3 totals 16 residues. Germline CDR1 reads LGHNA; CDR2 reads YNFKEQ. The V segment lost 0 bases and the J segment 5 bases; nucleotides outside the gene matches: 7. The CDR3 DNA is TGTGCCAGCAGCCAAGACGAGGCTAGCGGGAGCGACGAGCAGTACTTC. Translated, it gives CASSQDEASGSDEQYF.

The chain combines TRBV12-3 or TRBV12-4 with TRBJ1-5, with 7 bases that match TRBD1. V gave up 7 bases and J gave up 3 bases; unmatched junction bases: 6. This CDR3 is built from 14 residues. The CDR3, as DNA: TGTGCCAGCACCATGACAGGGTACAATCAGCCCCAGCATTTT. Residues: CASTMTGYNQPQHF.

This clonotype was counted only a few times. The rearrangement links TRBV7-9 to TRBJ2-2; 11 positions match TRBD2. The CDR3 extends over 15 amino acids. Germline CDR1 and CDR2: SEHNR and FQNEAQ (reference sequence). Trimming took 4 bases from V and 6 from J; bases not matched to a gene: 4. The CDR3 sequence is CASSSGLAGSGELFF. CDR3 DNA: TGTGCCAGCAGCTCCGGACTAGCGGGTTCCGGGGAGCTGTTTTTT.

At least ten counts were recorded for this clonotype. V and J are TRBV13 and TRBJ2-1; no firm D call. V was cut by 2 bases and J by 4 bases, with 6 bases left in between. The germline gives CDR1 PRHDT, CDR2 FYEKMQ (reference sequence). The CDR3 runs to 13 residues. The CDR3 region is CASSLRDYNEQFF. The CDR3 DNA sequence: TGTGCCAGCAGCTTAAGGGATTACAATGAGCAGTTCTTC.

This chain's CDR3 is CASTFFGGAGNEQFF. The CDR3 DNA reads TGTGCCAGCACCTTTTTTGGAGGGGCGGGAAATGAGCAGTTCTTC. This chain uses TRBV6-1 with TRBJ2-1; possible D gene TRBD2, 6 bases. The germline V and J ends were trimmed by 7 bases and 7 bases, with 20 bases remaining between them. The germline CDR1 and CDR2 sequences are MNHNS and SASEGT. The CDR3 has 15 amino acids.

This sequence joins TRBV7-9 and TRBJ1-1; 8 bases match TRBD1. This CDR3 comprises 13 residues. With 6 bases clipped from V and 4 bases from J, the junction kept 4 bases outside the gene matches. Germline V gene data show CDR1 as SEHNR and CDR2 as FQNEAQ (reference sequence). CDR3 DNA: TGTGCCAGCAGGACAGGGGTTGGCACTGAAGCTTTCTTT. As protein: CASRTGVGTEAFF.

The chain carries TRBV27 and TRBJ2-2; D is uncertain. The ends were cut back, 10 bases at V and 2 bases at J, with 5 bases in the middle. CDR1 and CDR2 from the germline V gene are MNHEY and SMNVEV (reference sequence). The CDR3 spans 11 residues. CDR3 amino acids: CATYNTGELFF. CDR3 DNA sequence: TGTGCCACCTATAACACCGGGGAGCTGTTTTTT.

The chain links TRBV2 to TRBJ2-1; 7 bases line up with TRBD2. This CDR3 contains 13 residues. Trimming at V came to 8 bases and at J to 7 bases, leaving 8 bases not matched to a gene. The V gene's germline CDR1 is SNHLY and CDR2 FYNNEI. DNA of the CDR3: TGTGCCAGCCTTCCCCCCGGGAGGAATGAGCAGTTCTTC. The encoded protein is CASLPPGRNEQFF. Supplemented by reference TRBV2 and TRBJ2-1, the full variable domain reads EPEVTQTPSHQVTQMGQEVILRCVPISNHLYFYWYRQILGQKVEFLVSFYNNEISEKSEIFDDQFSVERPDGSNFTLKIRSTKLEDSAMYFCASLPPGRNEQFFGPGTRLTVL.

V is TRBV12-3 or TRBV12-4 and J is TRBJ1-2, with TRBD1 as a possible D gene (5 bases). Trimming removed 7 bases at V and 10 bases at J, with 19 bases between. CDR3 size: 13 residues. This CDR3 is CASTKDSYLSYTF. The CDR3 bases are TGTGCCAGCACCAAAGACAGCTACCTGTCCTACACCTTC.

V and J are TRBV10-3 and TRBJ2-7; maybe TRBD2 (7 bases). In germline, CDR1 is ENHRY, CDR2 SYGVKD. The CDR3 has 17 residues. The V end lost 10 bases, the J end lost 4 bases, and 29 bases lay between the germline ends. The chain's CDR3 is CATLGRGQWDYTYEQYF. The DNA for the CDR3 is TGTGCCACCCTAGGACGGGGGCAATGGGACTACACTTACGAGCAGTACTTC.

The V call is TRBV30, the J call TRBJ1-1; TRBD1 is a possible D gene (6 bases). V lost 0 bases and J 6 bases, leaving 26 bases between the germline ends. CDR3 size: 18 residues. In germline, CDR1 is GTSNPN, CDR2 SVGIG (reference sequence). The CDR3 protein is CAWSVRRQKSGAPAEAFF. CDR3 nucleotide sequence: TGTGCCTGGAGTGTACGGCGACAGAAGTCGGGGGCCCCCGCTGAAGCTTTCTTT. Drawing the rest from reference TRBV30 and TRBJ1-1, the complete variable domain is SQTIHQWPATLVQPVGSPLSLECTVEGTSNPNLYWYRQAAGRGLQLLFYSVGIGQISSEVPQNLSASRPQDRQFILSSKKLLLSDSGFYLCAWSVRRQKSGAPAEAFFGQGTRLTVV.